This TCR beta chain stems from a study of blood T cell repertoires in COVID-19. Overall study: Italy, Spain and the United States were the sources of the convalescent and acute COVID-19 samples.

The CDR3 is 16 amino acids. J gave up 0 bases and V 5 bases, and 9 bases lay outside the gene matches. Germline V gives CDR1 KGHSH, CDR2 LQKENI. In the original analysis: Nucleated cell counts were estimated from reference gene primer amplification. Here immunoSEQ multiplex PCR was the method, and the copy in TCRdb shows in-frame clones only, minus some. The V and J calls and clone size were taken over from that table, and D and trimming were inferred from the DNA. The repertoire has roughly 140,000 clones, about 88% of them found once; the top ten carry over 9.5%. The receptor was isolated from a man in his forties or fifties with active or convalescent COVID-19. The specimen was peripheral blood. The chain is built from TRBV18 and TRBJ2-7; 8 bases align to TRBD1. For the CDR3, the DNA is TGTGCCAGCTCAGCTAACAGGGGGTCGAGCTCCTACGAGCAGTACTTC. It is translated as CASSANRGSSSYEQYF.